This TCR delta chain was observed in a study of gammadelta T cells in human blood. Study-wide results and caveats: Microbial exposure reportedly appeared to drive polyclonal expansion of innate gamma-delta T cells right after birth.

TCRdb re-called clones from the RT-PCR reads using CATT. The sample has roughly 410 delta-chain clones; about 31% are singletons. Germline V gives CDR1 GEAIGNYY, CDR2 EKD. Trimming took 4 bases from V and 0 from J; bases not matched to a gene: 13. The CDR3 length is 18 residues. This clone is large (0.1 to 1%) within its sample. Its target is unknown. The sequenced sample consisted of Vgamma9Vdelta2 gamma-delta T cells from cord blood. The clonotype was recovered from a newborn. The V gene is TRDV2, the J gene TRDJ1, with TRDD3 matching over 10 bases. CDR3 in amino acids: CACDNVLGDPPYTDKLIF. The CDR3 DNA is TGTGCCTGTGATAACGTACTGGGGGATCCTCCGTACACCGATAAACTCATCTTT.